One sample yielded the 3 T cell receptor beta chains listed below, sequenced in a study of Graves' ophthalmopathy and Graves' hyperthyroidism. The TCR beta CDR3 regions underwent amplification from RNA transcripts. RT-PCR in the first round used HTBI primers; a second-round multiplex PCR followed. Via MiXCR, TCRdb re-called the multiplex PCR reads, giving one row per CDR3 protein. The sample includes fewer than 600,000 distinct CDR3 sequences, about an eighth of them seen just once. Sequenced input: blood. The receptor source for this set is a woman under 40 with Graves' ophthalmopathy.

This clonotype was counted at least ten times. The chain couples TRBV29-1 to TRBJ1-2; D is unclear. Germline CDR1 is SQVTM and CDR2 is ANQGSEA. V was clipped by 5 bases and J by 8 bases, with 9 bases between them. This CDR3 contains 10 residues. The CDR3 region is CSVNDGGYTF. As DNA, the CDR3 is TGCAGCGTTAACGACGGCGGCTACACCTTC.

In its sample, this clonotype was seen a few times. V is TRBV6-1 and J is TRBJ1-1; possibly TRBD1 for D (6 bases). Trimming removed 6 bases at V and 5 bases at J, with 10 bases between. The CDR3 totals 12 residues. Germline V lookup: CDR1 MNHNS, CDR2 SASEGT. This CDR3 is CASRATGTEAFF. In DNA, the CDR3 is TGTGCCAGCAGAGCCACAGGGACTGAAGCTTTCTTT.

This clonotype was counted at least ten times. The chain employs TRBV27 and TRBJ1-1; tentatively, D is TRBD1 (6 bases). This CDR3 is 11 amino acids long. CDR1 is MNHEY and CDR2 is SMNVEV in the germline V gene (reference sequence). V was trimmed by 5 bases and J by 8 bases, leaving 9 bases between them. The CDR3 nucleotides read TGTGCCAGCAGTACAGGGAAAGAAGCTTTCTTT. This codes for CASSTGKEAFF.